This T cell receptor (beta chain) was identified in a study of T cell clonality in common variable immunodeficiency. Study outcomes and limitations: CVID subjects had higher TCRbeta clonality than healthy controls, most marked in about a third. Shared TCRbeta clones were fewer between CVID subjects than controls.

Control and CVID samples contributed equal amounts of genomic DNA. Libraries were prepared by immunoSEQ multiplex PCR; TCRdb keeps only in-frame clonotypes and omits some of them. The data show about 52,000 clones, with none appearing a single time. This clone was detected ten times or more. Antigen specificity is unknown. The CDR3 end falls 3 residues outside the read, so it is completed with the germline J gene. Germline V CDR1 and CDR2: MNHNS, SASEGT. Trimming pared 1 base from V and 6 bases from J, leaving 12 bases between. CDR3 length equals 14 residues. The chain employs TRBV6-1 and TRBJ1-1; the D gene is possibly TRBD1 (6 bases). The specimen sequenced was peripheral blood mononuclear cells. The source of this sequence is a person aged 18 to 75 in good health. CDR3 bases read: TGTGCCAGCAGTGAAGACTTTGGGGGCGCTGAA. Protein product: CASSEDFGGAE. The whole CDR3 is CASSEDFGGAEAFF.